This T cell receptor beta chain was captured by sequencing in a study of T cells in Graves' hyperthyroidism and ophthalmopathy. Study context: The authors collected peripheral blood at initial diagnosis, before any treatment.

CDR3 length equals 15 residues. V dropped 3 bases and J dropped 5; count of bases not matched to a gene: 7. CDR1 is WNHNN and CDR2 is SYGVQD in the germline V gene (reference sequence). This clonotype was seen more than once but under ten times. RNA transcripts gave rise to amplified TCR beta CDR3 regions. When the TCR CDR3 underwent first-round RT-PCR, the HTBI primer set was used. TCRdb passed the multiplex PCR reads through MiXCR, listing each CDR3 protein once. Among around 700,000 distinct CDR3 sequences listed, around 20% were seen once. The genes are TRBV10-1 and TRBJ2-7; 10 bases line up with TRBD1. This sequence originates from a woman aged 50 to 60 with Graves' hyperthyroidism that later progressed to Graves' ophthalmopathy. The sequencing sample was made of blood. CDR3 coding DNA: TGCGCCAGCAGTGAAAGGGACAGGGGAATTAACGAGCAGTACTTC. Its translation: CASSERDRGINEQYF.